These 14 T cell receptor beta chains were sequenced from one sample in a study of regulatory T cells in long-lasting Graves disease. iRepertoire HTBI primers and Arm-PCR of CDR3 regions built TCR beta libraries. MiXCR, applied by TCRdb to the multiplex PCR reads, yields one record per CDR3 protein. This sample has around 250,000 distinct CDR3 sequences, with 15% to 20% found just once. Time point specified: newly diagnosed GD, antithyroid drugs for less than 3 months. With RNA extracted from PBMCs as input, the TCR library was made. The data also belong to a second study, concerning T cells in Graves' hyperthyroidism and ophthalmopathy.

The sequencing used peripheral blood mononuclear cells (PBMCs), collected at new diagnosis, from a patient treated with antithyroid drugs. The receptors stem from a woman between 25 and 40 years old with Graves disease.

In this sample, this clonotype turned up a few times. The chain carries TRBV19 and TRBJ2-1; the D is unclear. CDR3 size: 13 residues. V lost 2 bases to trimming and J lost 4 bases, with 6 bases between them. In germline, CDR1 is LNHDA, CDR2 SQIVND (reference sequence). CDR3 in DNA: TGTGCCAGTAGTATACGAGAATACAATGAGCAGTTCTTC. Its protein is CASSIREYNEQFF. The whole variable domain, remainder taken from reference TRBV19 and TRBJ2-1, is DGGITQSPKYLFRKEGQNVTLSCEQNLNHDAMYWYRQDPGQGLRLIYYSQIVNDFQKGDIAEGYSVSREKKESFPLTVTSAQKNPTAFYLCASSIREYNEQFFGPGTRLTVL.

To note about this clonotype: A much larger clone lies one base from this, so it may be a read error. The chain links TRBV25-1 to TRBJ1-1; D gene unclear. Trimming shortened V by 6 bases and J by 0 bases, and 2 bases separated the two germline ends. CDR1 and CDR2 (germline): MGHDK, SYGVNS. This CDR3 is built from 11 residues. The CDR3 protein is CASRMNTEAFF. CDR3 in DNA: TGTGCCAGCAGGATGAACACTGAAGCTTTCTTT. Looking up the rest from reference TRBV25-1 and TRBJ1-1 gives the full variable domain: EADIYQTPRYLVIGTGKKITLECSQTMGHDKMYWYQQDPGMELHLIHYSYGVNSTEKGDLSSESTVSRIRTEHFPLTLESARPSHTSQYLCASRMNTEAFFGQGTRLTVV.

The count of this clonotype is one. A far larger clone is off by one base, so a read error is likely. This sequence joins TRBV3-1 and TRBJ2-1; 7 nucleotides line up with TRBD1. CDR1 is LGHDT, CDR2 YNNKEL, per germline (reference sequence). CDR3 size: 15 residues. V lost 6 bases and J lost 13; bases outside the gene matches: 18. The CDR3, as DNA: TGTGCCAGCAGTCGGATCTTTGAGGGGGCACAGACCCAGTTCTTC. It translates to CASSRIFEGAQTQFF.

This clonotype turned up a few times. The final CDR3 position lacks the conserved phenylalanine or tryptophan, pointing to a likely read error. This chain uses TRBV6-1 with TRBJ1-1; the D gene is possibly TRBD1 (5 bases). From germline, CDR1 is MNHNS and CDR2 SASEGT. V was shortened by 6 bases and J by 1 base, with 9 bases between the two germline ends. The CDR3 covers 13 residues. The CDR3 here is CASRMQGNTEAFL. In DNA form, the CDR3 reads TGTGCCAGCAGGATGCAGGGGAACACTGAAGCTTTCCTT.

In its sample, this clonotype was seen many times. This chain connects TRBV7-2 to TRBJ2-7, with a weak D call TRBD1 (6 bases). V lost 3 bases, J lost 0 bases, and 9 bases lay in between. Germline lookup yields CDR1 SGHTA and CDR2 FQGNSA. The CDR3 loop spans 14 amino acids. CDR3: CASSFDRSSYEQYF. For the CDR3, the DNA is TGTGCCAGCAGCTTTGACAGGAGCTCCTACGAGCAGTACTTC.

This clonotype showed up many times. This sequence joins TRBV5-1 and TRBJ1-5; 7 bases match TRBD1. The CDR3 covers 16 residues. V dropped 1 base and J dropped 5; count of bases not matched to a gene: 9. CDR1 and CDR2 from the germline V gene are SGHRS and YFSETQ. Written as DNA, the CDR3 is TGCGCCAGCAGCTTGACCCCCTCGGACAGGCATCAGCCCCAGCATTTT. It translates to CASSLTPSDRHQPQHF.

The table lists this clonotype with a few counts. The gene calls are TRBV27 and TRBJ1-6; D might be TRBD1 (6 bases). Germline CDR1 and CDR2: MNHEY and SMNVEV (reference sequence). V lost 2 bases, J lost 9 bases, and 17 bases lay in between. There are 16 residues in the CDR3. CDR3 in DNA: TGTGCCAGCAGTTTAGAAGGGGGGATGGCAAGTTCACCCCTCCACTTT. Amino acid sequence: CASSLEGGMASSPLHF.

This clonotype showed up many times. The chain is built from TRBV11-2 and TRBJ2-1, with unresolved D. The CDR3 extends over 16 amino acids. V gave up 4 bases and J gave up 2 bases, with 15 bases separating them. Germline V gene lookup returns CDR1 SGHAT and CDR2 FQNNGV. The CDR3 protein is CASSSEDPLAYNEQFF. The CDR3 nucleotides read TGTGCCAGCAGCTCGGAAGACCCCCTCGCCTACAATGAGCAGTTCTTC.

V and J are TRBV25-1 and TRBJ1-6; no clear D. Trimming shortened V by 6 bases and J by 7 bases, and 10 bases separated the two germline ends. This CDR3 spans 13 amino acids. CDR1 is MGHDK and CDR2 is SYGVNS in the germline V gene. The CDR3 DNA reads as TGTGCCAGCAGCGAAGGTCACAATTCACCCCTCCACTTT. The encoded protein is CASSEGHNSPLHF.

The sample holds many counts of this clonotype. The V and J genes are TRBV14 and TRBJ2-1; TRBD1 might be the D (6 bases). V was cut by 4 bases and J by 2 bases, with 15 bases left in between. The CDR3 consists of 16 residues. Germline-derived CDR1 and CDR2 are SGHDN and FVKESK. In DNA, the CDR3 is TGTGCCAGCAGCCCAAAAACAGGGTTAACCTACAATGAGCAGTTCTTC. Its protein is CASSPKTGLTYNEQFF.

Only a few counts were recorded for this clonotype. The gene calls are TRBV5-1 and TRBJ2-1, with D possibly being TRBD1 or TRBD2 (6 bases each). Trimming removed 2 bases from V and 6 bases from J, with 18 bases in between. The germline gives CDR1 SGHRS, CDR2 YFSETQ. The CDR3 spans 16 residues. Written as DNA, the CDR3 is TGCGCCAGCAGCTTTCTAGGGGGGCCGATTAGCAATGAGCAGTTCTTC. It encodes CASSFLGGPISNEQFF.

This chain connects TRBV5-1 to TRBJ2-1, with 10 bases matching TRBD1. The CDR3 has 14 residues. Germline assignment: CDR1 SGHRS and CDR2 YFSETQ. Trimming removed 3 bases from V and 6 bases from J; junction bases left unmatched: 3. The CDR3 reads CASSSGTGANEQFF. Here the CDR3 DNA reads TGCGCCAGCAGCTCCGGGACAGGGGCCAATGAGCAGTTCTTC.

This clonotype was counted at least ten times. V usage is TRBV28 and J usage is TRBJ2-7, with 9 bases aligning to TRBD2. The J segment lost 3 bases and the V segment lost 11 bases, leaving 8 bases of the junction unmatched. The length of the CDR3 is 13 residues. Germline V gene data show CDR1 as MDHEN and CDR2 as SYDVKM. Here the CDR3 DNA reads TGTGCCCACGCGGCGGGGGGGTACTACGAGCAGTACTTC. Residues: CAHAAGGYYEQYF. Supplemented by reference TRBV28 and TRBJ2-7, the full variable domain reads DVKVTQSSRYLVKRTGEKVFLECVQDMDHENMFWYRQDPGLGLRLIYFSYDVKMKEKGDIPEGYSVSREKKERFSLILESASTNQTSMYLCAHAAGGYYEQYFGPGTRLTVT.

This clonotype was counted ten times or more. The rearrangement links TRBV12-3 or TRBV12-4 to TRBJ2-2; D possibly corresponds to TRBD1 (6 bases). The length of the CDR3 is 15 residues. V lost 3 bases, J lost 3 bases, and 11 bases lay in between. The CDR3 protein is CASSFEAGDTGELFF. The CDR3 nucleotides are TGTGCCAGCAGTTTTGAGGCAGGGGACACCGGGGAGCTGTTTTTT.